The source of this T cell receptor beta chain is a study of blood T cell repertoires in COVID-19. At the level of the study: COVID-19 samples, acute and convalescent, were from the United States, Italy and Spain. From T cells, B-cell-depleted T cells, or PBMCs came the material, which was cDNA or gDNA.

Under the authors' procedure: From reference gene primer amplification, estimates of nucleated cell counts were derived. TCRdb's copy holds only in-frame clones and misses some; the assay was immunoSEQ multiplex PCR. Clonal size and the V and J genes are those of that table, whereas D and trimming came from the DNA. The sample consists of tens of thousands of clones, about 74% of them appearing once. The CDR3 is 16 residues long. Trimming at V came to 5 bases and at J to 12 bases, leaving 20 bases not matched to a gene. Germline CDR1 SEHNR, CDR2 FQNEAQ (reference sequence). This clonotype was sampled from a human donor with acute or convalescent COVID-19. The donor label of this sample is uncertain. The sample taken for sequencing was peripheral blood. This sequence joins TRBV7-9 and TRBJ2-7; TRBD1 aligns across 9 bases. The CDR3 loop reads CASSLTGQGGVPPVYF. The CDR3 nucleotides read TGTGCCAGCAGCCTAACGGGACAGGGAGGAGTCCCCCCAGTGTACTTC.